This TCR beta chain was retrieved from a study of cytomegalovirus exposure and HLA in healthy donors. Details on this clone: Its antigen is unknown.

Whole-study findings and limits: Three chains linked to CMV were shown in vitro to be specific for CMV antigens.

CDR1 is KGHSH, CDR2 LQKENI, per germline. CDR3 size: 16 residues. With V trimmed by 5 bases and J by 2 bases, 7 bases remained unmatched. PCR primers comprised 60 Vbeta and 13 Jbeta primers. Using immunoSEQ multiplex PCR, the repertoire was profiled, and TCRdb retains in-frame clones only, with some absent. The table includes about 90,000 clones, 65% to 80% detected once. The rearrangement uses TRBV18 and TRBJ2-2, with 8 bases aligning to TRBD1. Sample: PBMCs. The source of this sequence is a woman aged 50 to 60 in good health and CMV-seropositive. The CDR3 DNA follows: TGTGCCAGCTCAACCGGGACAGGTTATAACACCGGGGAGCTGTTTTTT. Translation: CASSTGTGYNTGELFF.